These 22 T cell receptor beta chains share one sample of origin, sequenced in a study of cytomegalovirus exposure and HLA in healthy donors. Here immunoSEQ multiplex PCR was the method, and the copy in TCRdb shows in-frame clones only, minus some. The table lists under 150,000 clones, 85% to 90% of them singletons. The specimen sequenced was PBMCs. Source of these receptors: a young man in good health and CMV-seropositive.

The chain links TRBV5-4 to TRBJ1-4, with D unresolved. Germline V CDR1 and CDR2: SGHNT, YYREEE (reference sequence). V was shortened by 4 bases and J by 0 bases, with 10 bases between the two germline ends. CDR3 length: 15 amino acids. The CDR3 DNA sequence: TGTGCCAGCAGCCGGCGAAGCGCAACTAATGAAAAACTGTTTTTT. Its protein is CASSRRSATNEKLFF.

The chain joins TRBV27 to TRBJ2-3; 7 nucleotides agree with TRBD1. CDR1 and CDR2 (germline): MNHEY, SMNVEV (reference sequence). This CDR3 region has 14 residues. After removal of 5 bases from V and 5 bases from J, the junction contained 7 bases not matched to a gene. CDR3 in amino acids: CASSTRQGEDTQYF. The CDR3 region has the DNA TGTGCCAGCAGTACCCGACAGGGAGAAGATACGCAGTATTTT.

The genes are TRBV6-1 and TRBJ1-1; no firm D call. CDR3 length equals 12 residues. The V gene lost 7 bases and the J gene lost 5 bases, with 11 bases spanning the gap. Germline-derived CDR1 and CDR2 are MNHNS and SASEGT. The CDR3 is CASKVGSTEAFF. CDR3 DNA: TGTGCCAGCAAGGTGGGGAGTACTGAAGCTTTCTTT.

This sequence joins TRBV11-2 and TRBJ2-1; the match to TRBD2 covers 9 bases. Germline CDR1 reads SGHAT; CDR2 reads FQNNGV. This CDR3 region has 15 residues. V lost 1 base and J lost 6; bases outside the gene matches: 4. CDR3 residues: CASSLGVTSGNEQFF. The CDR3 bases are TGTGCCAGCAGCTTAGGTGTGACTAGCGGCAATGAGCAGTTCTTC. The variable domain in full, completed from reference TRBV11-2 and TRBJ2-1, reads EAGVAQSPRYKIIEKRQSVAFWCNPISGHATLYWYQQILGQGPKLLIQFQNNGVVDDSQLPKDRFSAERLKGVDSTLKIQPAKLEDSAVYLCASSLGVTSGNEQFFGPGTRLTVL.

There are a few counts of this clone. The chain employs TRBV18 and TRBJ1-5; 8 bases align to TRBD1. The CDR3 length is 13 residues. V lost 8 bases to trimming and J lost 5 bases; unmatched junction nucleotides: 5. Per germline, CDR1 KGHSH and CDR2 LQKENI. The CDR3: CASAGQGHQPQHF. The CDR3 DNA reads as TGTGCCAGCGCCGGACAGGGTCATCAGCCCCAGCATTTT.

The J gene is TRBJ2-3, the V gene TRBV5-1; 12 nucleotides agree with TRBD2. The V gene's germline CDR1 is SGHRS and CDR2 YFSETQ. V lost 0 bases, J lost 2 bases, and 10 bases stayed unmatched. This CDR3 region has 19 residues. CDR3 residues: CASSLVQRLAGVPTDTQYF. The CDR3 bases are TGCGCCAGCAGCTTGGTTCAGAGACTAGCGGGAGTGCCCACAGATACGCAGTATTTT.

This rearrangement joins TRBV13 to TRBJ2-1; a weak D match, TRBD1 (5 bases). The V gene lost 5 bases and the J gene lost 0 bases, with 8 bases spanning the gap. Germline V gene sequence: CDR1 PRHDT, CDR2 FYEKMQ (reference sequence). The CDR3 is 14 amino acids. The CDR3 nucleotides read TGTGCCAGCAGCCCCGACAGCTCCTACAATGAGCAGTTCTTC. Amino acids: CASSPDSSYNEQFF. Variable domain in full (rest from reference TRBV13 and TRBJ2-1): AAGVIQSPRHLIKEKRETATLKCYPIPRHDTVYWYQQGPGQDPQFLISFYEKMQSDKGSIPDRFSAQQFSDYHSELNMSSLELGDSALYFCASSPDSSYNEQFFGPGTRLTVL.

This rearrangement joins TRBV5-4 to TRBJ2-3; 7 bases agree with TRBD2. V was pared by 4 bases and J by 8 bases, with 16 bases of the junction left unmatched. This CDR3 comprises 16 residues. In germline, CDR1 is SGHNT, CDR2 YYREEE (reference sequence). CDR3 DNA: TGTGCCAGCAGCCCCCGAGGGTGGGCGGGAGCAGGTACGCAGTATTTT. Encoded protein: CASSPRGWAGAGTQYF.

J is TRBJ2-7 and V is TRBV6-5; TRBD1 might be the D (7 bases). Germline V gene sequence: CDR1 MNHEY, CDR2 SVGAGI. The CDR3 spans 15 residues. V was clipped by 2 bases and J by 2 bases, with 13 bases between them. In DNA form, the CDR3 reads TGTGCCAGCAGTTACCAGGGGGGACTGGCCTACGAGCAGTACTTC. This gives the protein CASSYQGGLAYEQYF.

The J gene is TRBJ1-2, the V gene TRBV7-6; 11 bases agree with TRBD1. The CDR3 spans 17 residues. Germline values: CDR1 SGHVS, CDR2 FNYEAQ. V dropped 2 bases and J dropped 6; count of bases not matched to a gene: 11. CDR3 residues: CASSLRDRGTVSDGYTF. The CDR3 DNA is TGTGCCAGCAGCTTAAGGGACAGGGGGACCGTTAGTGATGGCTACACCTTC.

This clone occurred many times. This chain connects TRBV5-1 to TRBJ1-3; the D gene is possibly TRBD1 (6 bases). Germline V gives CDR1 SGHRS, CDR2 YFSETQ. V was pared by 1 base and J by 6 bases, with 11 bases between. The CDR3 is made up of 14 amino acids. The DNA of the CDR3 is TGCGCCAGCAGCTTGTACGGACAGTCAAACACCATATATTTT. Amino acids: CASSLYGQSNTIYF.

This clone was seen repeatedly, ten times or more. The rearrangement joins TRBV15 to TRBJ2-7; no clear D gene. The CDR3 is 16 amino acids. Germline V gives CDR1 LNHNV, CDR2 YYDKDF (reference sequence). Deletions cut 4 bases from V and 7 bases from J, with 23 bases between. The CDR3 bases are TGTGCCACCAGCAACCCTGGAGCAGCAAGACCTGGAGAGCAGTACTTC. It yields the protein CATSNPGAARPGEQYF.

The chain couples TRBV7-8 to TRBJ1-1; D ambiguous. V gave up 3 bases and J gave up 1 base, with 3 bases separating them. The CDR3 covers 12 residues. The germline gives CDR1 SGHVS, CDR2 FQNEAQ. CDR3 coding DNA: TGTGCCAGCAGCTTCTGGAACACTGAAGCTTTCTTT. This codes for CASSFWNTEAFF.

This chain connects TRBV2 to TRBJ2-6; maybe TRBD1 (6 bases). Germline-derived CDR1 and CDR2 are SNHLY and FYNNEI. V was trimmed by 7 bases and J by 0 bases, leaving 13 bases between them. The CDR3 loop spans 16 amino acids. This chain's CDR3 is CASTQGSLSGANVLTF. The CDR3 nucleotides are TGTGCCAGCACGCAGGGGTCTCTCTCTGGGGCCAACGTCCTGACTTTC.

This chain connects TRBV7-2 to TRBJ1-2, with D perhaps TRBD1 (5 bases). The CDR3 runs to 13 residues. The V gene lost 2 bases and the J gene lost 5 bases, with 9 bases spanning the gap. CDR1 and CDR2 from the germline V gene are SGHTA and FQGNSA. CDR3 in amino acids: CASSLRRQYGYTF. The CDR3, as DNA: TGTGCCAGCAGCTTAAGGAGACAGTATGGCTACACCTTC.

The chain recombines TRBV30 with TRBJ2-1; 9 nucleotides agree with TRBD1. The CDR3 sequence is 14 residues long. V trimming: 2 bases; J trimming: 8 bases; junction bases outside the gene matches: 7. The germline gives CDR1 GTSNPN, CDR2 SVGIG (reference sequence). For the CDR3, the DNA is TGTGCCTGGAGTCCCGGGACAGGGAGGGATGAGCAGTTCTTC. Protein sequence: CAWSPGTGRDEQFF.

The chain employs TRBV4-1 and TRBJ1-5, with TRBD1 identical over 7 bases. J was trimmed by 4 bases and V by 6 bases; bases with no gene match: 6. Germline V lookup: CDR1 MGHRA, CDR2 YSYEKL. There are 14 residues in the CDR3. CDR3 loop: CASRSTGANQPQHF. As DNA, the CDR3 is TGCGCCAGCAGATCTACAGGGGCGAATCAGCCCCAGCATTTT.

CDR3 DNA: TGTGCCAGCAGCGTAGAACAGGGGAATCACAATGAGCAGTTCTTC. As protein: CASSVEQGNHNEQFF. V is TRBV9 and J is TRBJ2-1; 7 bases agree with TRBD1. V gave up 0 bases and J gave up 5 bases; unmatched junction bases: 5. The CDR3 length is 15 residues. Germline assignment: CDR1 SGDLS and CDR2 YYNGEE.

The genes are TRBV7-8 and TRBJ2-7; maybe TRBD2 (6 bases). CDR1 and CDR2 (germline): SGHVS, FQNEAQ. The CDR3 sequence is 18 residues long. Trimming left V 2 bases short and J 2 bases short, with 22 bases between. The CDR3 sequence is CASSLPGRVTSPTYEQYF. The CDR3 coding sequence is TGTGCCAGCAGCTTACCAGGCCGAGTTACTAGCCCGACCTACGAGCAGTACTTC.

The chain recombines TRBV4-1 with TRBJ1-1; D is unclear. The ends were cut back, 1 base at V and 7 bases at J, with 7 bases in the middle. Germline-derived CDR1 and CDR2 are MGHRA and YSYEKL. This CDR3 is 12 amino acids long. CDR3 coding DNA: TGCGCCAGCAGCCAAGTAACTAATGAAGCTTTCTTT. This gives the protein CASSQVTNEAFF.

The chain links TRBV7-6 to TRBJ1-1; no clear D gene. The V gene's germline CDR1 is SGHVS and CDR2 FNYEAQ. The CDR3 is 14 amino acids. V shed 4 bases and J shed 1 base, with 10 bases lying between them. CDR3 DNA sequence: TGTGCCAGCAGCTCGCTAGATTCGAACACTGAAGCTTTCTTT. Translation gives CASSSLDSNTEAFF. Full variable domain (outside the CDR3, taken from reference TRBV7-6 and TRBJ1-1): GAGVSQSPRYKVTKRGQDVALRCDPISGHVSLYWYRQALGQGPEFLTYFNYEAQQDKSGLPNDRFSAERPEGSISTLTIQRTEQRDSAMYRCASSSLDSNTEAFFGQGTRLTVV.

This chain links TRBV2 with TRBJ1-1; 9 bases fit TRBD1. V was clipped by 2 bases and J by 4 bases; unmatched bases: 5. The CDR3 has 15 residues. Germline V gene data show CDR1 as SNHLY and CDR2 as FYNNEI. The CDR3 region has the DNA TGTGCCAGCAGTGAATTCTGGACAGGGGTCACTGAAGCTTTCTTT. Protein sequence: CASSEFWTGVTEAFF.